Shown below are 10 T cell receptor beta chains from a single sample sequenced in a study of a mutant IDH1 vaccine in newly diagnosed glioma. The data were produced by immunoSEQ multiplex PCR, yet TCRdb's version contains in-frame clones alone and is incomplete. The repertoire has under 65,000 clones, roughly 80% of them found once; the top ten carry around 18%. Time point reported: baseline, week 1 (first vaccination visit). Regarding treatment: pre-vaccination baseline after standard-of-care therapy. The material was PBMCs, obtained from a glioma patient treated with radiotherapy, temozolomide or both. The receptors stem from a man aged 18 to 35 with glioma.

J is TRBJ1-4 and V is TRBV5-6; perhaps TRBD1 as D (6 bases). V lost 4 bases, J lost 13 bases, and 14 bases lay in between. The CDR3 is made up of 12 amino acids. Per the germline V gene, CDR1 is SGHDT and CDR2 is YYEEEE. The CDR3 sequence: CASSIGTSRLFF. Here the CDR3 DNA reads TGTGCCAGCAGCATCGGGACATCCCGACTGTTTTTT.

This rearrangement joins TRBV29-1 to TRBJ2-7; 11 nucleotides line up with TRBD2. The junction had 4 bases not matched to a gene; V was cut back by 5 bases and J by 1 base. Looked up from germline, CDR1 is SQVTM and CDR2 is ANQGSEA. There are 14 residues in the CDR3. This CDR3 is CSVRTSGRSYEQYF. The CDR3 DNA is TGCAGCGTTCGCACTAGCGGGAGATCCTACGAGCAGTACTTC.

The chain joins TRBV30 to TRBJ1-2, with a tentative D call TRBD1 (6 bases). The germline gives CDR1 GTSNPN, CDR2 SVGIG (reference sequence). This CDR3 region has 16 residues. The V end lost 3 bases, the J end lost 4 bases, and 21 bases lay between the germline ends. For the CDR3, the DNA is TGTGCCTGGAGAGGGCCTCGGGGGGCGATGAGCTATGGCTACACCTTC. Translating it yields CAWRGPRGAMSYGYTF.

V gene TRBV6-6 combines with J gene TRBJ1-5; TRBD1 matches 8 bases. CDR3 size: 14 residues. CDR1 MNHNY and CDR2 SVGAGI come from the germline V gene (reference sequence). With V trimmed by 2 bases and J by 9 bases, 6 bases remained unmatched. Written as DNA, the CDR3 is TGTGCCAGCAGTTACGGACAGGGCCTCGGGCCCCAGCATTTT. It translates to CASSYGQGLGPQHF.

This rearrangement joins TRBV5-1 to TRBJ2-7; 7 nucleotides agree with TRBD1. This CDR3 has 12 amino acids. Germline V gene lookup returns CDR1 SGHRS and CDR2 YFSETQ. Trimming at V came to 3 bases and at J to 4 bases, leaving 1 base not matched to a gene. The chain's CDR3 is CASSWDSYEQYF. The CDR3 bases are TGCGCCAGCAGCTGGGACAGTTACGAGCAGTACTTC.

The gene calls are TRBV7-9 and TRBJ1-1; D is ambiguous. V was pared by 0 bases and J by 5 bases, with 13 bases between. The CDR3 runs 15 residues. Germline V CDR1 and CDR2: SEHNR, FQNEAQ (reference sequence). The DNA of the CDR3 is TGTGCCAGCAGCTTAGCGATGTCTCTAAGGACTGAAGCTTTCTTT. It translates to CASSLAMSLRTEAFF. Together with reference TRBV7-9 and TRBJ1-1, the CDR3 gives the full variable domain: DTGVSQNPRHKITKRGQNVTFRCDPISEHNRLYWYRQTLGQGPEFLTYFQNEAQLEKSRLLSDRFSAERPKGSFSTLEIQRTEQGDSAMYLCASSLAMSLRTEAFFGQGTRLTVV.

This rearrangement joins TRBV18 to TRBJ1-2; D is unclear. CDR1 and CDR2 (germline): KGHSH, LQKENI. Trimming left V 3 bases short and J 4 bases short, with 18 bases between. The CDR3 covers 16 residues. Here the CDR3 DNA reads TGTGCCAGCTCACCGATGTTGCTTGAACAGAGCTATGGCTACACCTTC. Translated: CASSPMLLEQSYGYTF.

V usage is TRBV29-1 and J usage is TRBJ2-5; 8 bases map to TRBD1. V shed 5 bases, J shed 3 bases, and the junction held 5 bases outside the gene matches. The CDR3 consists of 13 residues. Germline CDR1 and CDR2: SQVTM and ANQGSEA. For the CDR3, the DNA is TGCAGCGTTTCGGGGGACAGGAAAGAGACCCAGTACTTC. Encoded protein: CSVSGDRKETQYF.

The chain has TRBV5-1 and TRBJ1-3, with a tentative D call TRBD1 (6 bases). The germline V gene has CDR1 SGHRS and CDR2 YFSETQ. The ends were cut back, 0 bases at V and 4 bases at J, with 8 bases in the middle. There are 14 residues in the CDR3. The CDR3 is CASSLAGAGNTIYF. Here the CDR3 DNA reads TGCGCCAGCAGCTTGGCAGGGGCGGGAAACACCATATATTTT.

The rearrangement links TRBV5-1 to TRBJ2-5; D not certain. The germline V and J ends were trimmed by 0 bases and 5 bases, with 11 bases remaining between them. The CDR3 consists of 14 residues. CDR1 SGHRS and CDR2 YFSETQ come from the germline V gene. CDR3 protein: CASSLESGEETQYF. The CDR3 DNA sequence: TGCGCCAGCAGCTTGGAGTCGGGTGAGGAGACCCAGTACTTC.